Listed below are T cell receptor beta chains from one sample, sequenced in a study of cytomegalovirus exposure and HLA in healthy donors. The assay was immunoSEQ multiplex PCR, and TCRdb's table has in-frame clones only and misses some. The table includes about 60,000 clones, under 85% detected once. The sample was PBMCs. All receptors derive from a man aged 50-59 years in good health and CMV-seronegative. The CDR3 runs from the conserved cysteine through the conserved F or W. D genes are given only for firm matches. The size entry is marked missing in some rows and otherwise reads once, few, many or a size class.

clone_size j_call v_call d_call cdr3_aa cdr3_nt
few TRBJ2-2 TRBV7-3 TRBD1 CASSLLTGGDTGELFF TGTGCCAGCAGCTTACTGACAGGGGGCGACACCGGGGAGCTGTTTTTT
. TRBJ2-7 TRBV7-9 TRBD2 CASSLISGAGYEQYF TGTGCCAGCAGCTTAATCAGCGGGGCTGGCTACGAGCAGTACTTC
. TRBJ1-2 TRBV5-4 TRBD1 CASSLSRGLGGYTF TGTGCCAGCAGCTTGAGCAGGGGGCTCGGTGGCTACACCTTC
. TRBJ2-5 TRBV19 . CASSIVGGNQETQYF TGTGCCAGTAGTATAGTTGGAGGTAACCAAGAGACCCAGTACTTC
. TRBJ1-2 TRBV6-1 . CASSEQDYGYTF TGTGCCAGCAGTGAACAGGACTATGGCTACACCTTC
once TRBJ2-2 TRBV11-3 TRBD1 CASSLGRGQGQAGELFF TGTGCCAGCAGCTTAGGTCGGGGACAGGGGCAGGCCGGGGAGCTGTTTTTT
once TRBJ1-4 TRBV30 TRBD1 CALRGPPTHNEKLFF TGTGCCTTGAGGGGGCCCCCGACCCATAATGAAAAACTGTTTTTT
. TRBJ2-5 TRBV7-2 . CASKAGGPQGTQYF TGTGCCAGCAAAGCCGGGGGGCCCCAAGGGACCCAGTACTTC
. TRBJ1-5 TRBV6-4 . CASSQGSNQPQHF TGTGCCAGCAGTCAGGGAAGCAATCAGCCCCAGCATTTT
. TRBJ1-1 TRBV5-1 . CASSRGMGGRGFF TGCGCCAGCAGTCGCGGAATGGGGGGAAGGGGTTTCTTT
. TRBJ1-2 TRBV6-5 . CASSYSGGSHSYTF TGTGCCAGCAGTTACTCGGGAGGGTCTCATAGCTACACCTTC
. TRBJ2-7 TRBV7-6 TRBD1 CASSPSGTGVYEQYF TGTGCCAGCAGCCCTAGTGGGACAGGGGTCTACGAGCAGTACTTC
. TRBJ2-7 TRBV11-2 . CASSLDGGLDEQYF TGTGCCAGCAGCTTAGACGGCGGCCTGGACGAGCAGTACTTC
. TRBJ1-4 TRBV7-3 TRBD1 CASSLTGGRSEKLFF TGTGCCAGCAGCTTGACAGGGGGCAGAAGTGAAAAACTGTTTTTT
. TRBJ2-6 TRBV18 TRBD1 CASHLQGPGANVLTF TGTGCCAGCCATTTACAGGGGCCTGGGGCCAACGTCCTGACTTTC
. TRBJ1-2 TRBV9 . CASSEEGGSNYGYTF TGTGCCAGCAGCGAGGAGGGGGGGTCTAACTATGGCTACACCTTC
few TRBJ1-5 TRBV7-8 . CASAPRDVSQPQHF TGTGCCAGCGCTCCGAGGGATGTGAGTCAGCCCCAGCATTTT
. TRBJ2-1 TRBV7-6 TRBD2 CASSFSPSGGFEQFF TGTGCCAGCAGCTTTTCCCCTAGCGGGGGTTTTGAGCAGTTCTTC
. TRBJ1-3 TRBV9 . CASSEDRFSGNTIYF TGTGCCAGCAGCGAAGACAGGTTCTCTGGAAACACCATATATTTT